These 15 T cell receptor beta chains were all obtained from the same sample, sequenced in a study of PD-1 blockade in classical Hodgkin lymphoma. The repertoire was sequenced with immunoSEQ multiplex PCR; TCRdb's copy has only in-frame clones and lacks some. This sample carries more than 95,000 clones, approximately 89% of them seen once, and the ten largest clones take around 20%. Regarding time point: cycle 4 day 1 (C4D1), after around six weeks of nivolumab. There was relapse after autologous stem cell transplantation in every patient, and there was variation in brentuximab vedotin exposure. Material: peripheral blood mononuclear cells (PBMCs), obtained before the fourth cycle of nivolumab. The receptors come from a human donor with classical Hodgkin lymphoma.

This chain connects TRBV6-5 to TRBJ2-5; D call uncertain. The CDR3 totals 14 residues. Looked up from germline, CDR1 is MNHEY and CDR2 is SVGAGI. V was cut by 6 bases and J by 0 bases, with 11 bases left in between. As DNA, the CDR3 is TGTGCCAGCAGCGGGCCGGGTTACCAAGAGACCCAGTACTTC. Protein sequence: CASSGPGYQETQYF.

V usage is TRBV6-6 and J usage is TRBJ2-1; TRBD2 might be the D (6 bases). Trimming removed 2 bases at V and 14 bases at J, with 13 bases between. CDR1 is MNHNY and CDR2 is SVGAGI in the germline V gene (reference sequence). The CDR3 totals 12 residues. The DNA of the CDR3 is TGTGCCAGCAGTTACCAGCACTCGGGGGAGTTCTTC. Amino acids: CASSYQHSGEFF.

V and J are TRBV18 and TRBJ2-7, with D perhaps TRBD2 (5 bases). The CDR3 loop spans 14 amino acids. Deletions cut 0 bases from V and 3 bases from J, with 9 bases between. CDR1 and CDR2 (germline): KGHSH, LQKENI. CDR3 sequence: CASSPPLGNYEQYF. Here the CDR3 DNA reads TGTGCCAGCTCACCACCGCTCGGGAACTACGAGCAGTACTTC.

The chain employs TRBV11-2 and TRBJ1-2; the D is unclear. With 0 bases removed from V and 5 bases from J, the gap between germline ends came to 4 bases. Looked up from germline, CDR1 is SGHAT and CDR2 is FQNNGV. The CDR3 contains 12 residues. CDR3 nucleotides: TGTGCCAGCAGCTTAGAGGGATATGGCTACACCTTC. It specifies CASSLEGYGYTF.

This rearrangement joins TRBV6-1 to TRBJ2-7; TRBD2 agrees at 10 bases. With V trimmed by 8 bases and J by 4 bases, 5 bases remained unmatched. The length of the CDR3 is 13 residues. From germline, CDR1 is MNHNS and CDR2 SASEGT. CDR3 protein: CASEETSGYEQYF. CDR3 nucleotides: TGTGCCAGCGAGGAGACTAGCGGGTACGAGCAGTACTTC.

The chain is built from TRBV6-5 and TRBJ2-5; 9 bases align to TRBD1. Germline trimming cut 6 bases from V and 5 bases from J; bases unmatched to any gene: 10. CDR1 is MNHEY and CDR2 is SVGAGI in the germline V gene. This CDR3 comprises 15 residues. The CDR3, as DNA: TGTGCCAGCAGCCGCACAGGGGGCGTGGAGGAGACCCAGTACTTC. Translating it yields CASSRTGGVEETQYF.

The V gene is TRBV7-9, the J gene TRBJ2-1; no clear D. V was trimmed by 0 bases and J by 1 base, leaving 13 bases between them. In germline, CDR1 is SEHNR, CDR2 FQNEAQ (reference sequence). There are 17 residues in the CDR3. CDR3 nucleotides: TGTGCCAGCAGCTTAGCAAAAGGACCGGAGTCCTACAATGAGCAGTTCTTC. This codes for CASSLAKGPESYNEQFF.

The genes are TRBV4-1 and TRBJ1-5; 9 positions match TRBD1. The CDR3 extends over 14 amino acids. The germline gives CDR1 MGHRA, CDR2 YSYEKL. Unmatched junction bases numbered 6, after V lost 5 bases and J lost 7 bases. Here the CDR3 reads CASSSQGAGQPQHF. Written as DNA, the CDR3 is TGCGCCAGCAGCTCACAGGGGGCAGGGCAGCCCCAGCATTTT.

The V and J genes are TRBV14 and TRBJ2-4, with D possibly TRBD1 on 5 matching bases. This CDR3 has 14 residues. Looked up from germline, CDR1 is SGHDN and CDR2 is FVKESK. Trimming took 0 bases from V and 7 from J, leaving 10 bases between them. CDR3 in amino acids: CASSQDAGLNIQYF. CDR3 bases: TGTGCCAGCAGCCAAGATGCAGGGCTGAACATTCAGTACTTC.

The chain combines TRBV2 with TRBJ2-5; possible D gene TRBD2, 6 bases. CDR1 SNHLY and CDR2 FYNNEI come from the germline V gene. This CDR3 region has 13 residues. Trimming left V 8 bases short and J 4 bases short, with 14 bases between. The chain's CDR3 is CASLTGRGETQYF. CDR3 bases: TGTGCCAGCTTGACGGGGCGGGGAGAGACCCAGTACTTC.

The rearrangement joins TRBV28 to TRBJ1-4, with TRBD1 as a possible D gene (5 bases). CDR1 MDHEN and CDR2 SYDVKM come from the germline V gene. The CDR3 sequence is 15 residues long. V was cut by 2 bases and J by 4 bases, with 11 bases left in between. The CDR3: CASSLDGTLNEKLFF. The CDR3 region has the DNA TGTGCCAGCAGTTTAGACGGGACGCTTAATGAAAAACTGTTTTTT.

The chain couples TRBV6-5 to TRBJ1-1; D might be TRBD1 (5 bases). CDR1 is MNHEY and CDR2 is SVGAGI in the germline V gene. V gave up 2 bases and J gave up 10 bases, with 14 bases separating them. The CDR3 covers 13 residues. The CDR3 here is CASSYDFFQGAFF. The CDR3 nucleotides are TGTGCCAGCAGTTACGATTTTTTCCAGGGAGCTTTCTTT.

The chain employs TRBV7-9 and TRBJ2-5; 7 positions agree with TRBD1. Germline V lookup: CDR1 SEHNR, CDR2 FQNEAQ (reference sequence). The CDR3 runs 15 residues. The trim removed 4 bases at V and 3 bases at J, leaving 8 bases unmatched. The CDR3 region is CASSWAGGQKETQYF. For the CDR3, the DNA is TGTGCCAGCAGCTGGGCAGGGGGACAAAAAGAGACCCAGTACTTC. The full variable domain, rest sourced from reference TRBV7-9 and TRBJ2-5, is DTGVSQNPRHKITKRGQNVTFRCDPISEHNRLYWYRQTLGQGPEFLTYFQNEAQLEKSRLLSDRFSAERPKGSFSTLEIQRTEQGDSAMYLCASSWAGGQKETQYFGPGTRLLVL.

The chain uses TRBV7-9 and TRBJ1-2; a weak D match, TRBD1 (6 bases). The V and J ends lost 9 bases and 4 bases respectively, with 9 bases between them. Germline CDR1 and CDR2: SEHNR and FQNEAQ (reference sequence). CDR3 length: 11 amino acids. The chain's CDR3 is CARHRVYGYTF. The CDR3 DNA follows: TGTGCCAGACACAGGGTCTATGGCTACACCTTC. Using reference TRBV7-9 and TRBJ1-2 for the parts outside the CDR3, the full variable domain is DTGVSQNPRHKITKRGQNVTFRCDPISEHNRLYWYRQTLGQGPEFLTYFQNEAQLEKSRLLSDRFSAERPKGSFSTLEIQRTEQGDSAMYLCARHRVYGYTFGSGTRLTVV.

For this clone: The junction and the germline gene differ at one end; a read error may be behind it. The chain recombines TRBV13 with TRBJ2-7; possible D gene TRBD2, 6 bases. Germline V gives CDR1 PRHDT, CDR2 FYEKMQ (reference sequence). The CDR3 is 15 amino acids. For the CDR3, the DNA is TGTGCCAGCAGCCTAGGGCGGGACGTCAAGTACGAGCAGTACTTC. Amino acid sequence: CASSLGRDVKYEQYF.